Each of the 17 T cell receptor beta chains below was sequenced from the same sample in a study of cytomegalovirus exposure and HLA in healthy donors. The PCR was carried out with 60 Vbeta primers and 13 Jbeta primers. Sequenced by immunoSEQ multiplex PCR; TCRdb stores in-frame clones only, minus some. This table holds approximately 120,000 clones, 78% found once. Source material: PBMCs. The receptors shown here come from a man in his forties or fifties in good health and CMV-seronegative.

The rearrangement uses TRBV19 and TRBJ1-1, with TRBD1 matching 7 bases. The CDR3 has 14 amino acids. Germline V gene sequence: CDR1 LNHDA, CDR2 SQIVND (reference sequence). V shed 3 bases and J 1 base; nucleotides not matched to a gene: 2. The CDR3 region is CASSIEGANTEAFF. DNA of the CDR3: TGTGCCAGTAGTATCGAGGGGGCGAACACTGAAGCTTTCTTT.

The chain recombines TRBV9 with TRBJ1-4; D call uncertain. V lost 3 bases and J 5 bases, leaving 11 bases between the germline ends. The CDR3 spans 14 residues. Germline CDR1 reads SGDLS; CDR2 reads YYNGEE. CDR3 DNA: TGTGCCAGCAGCGGACCCGGGAGAAATGAAAAACTGTTTTTT. It yields the protein CASSGPGRNEKLFF.

V gene TRBV7-8 combines with J gene TRBJ1-2; a weak D match, TRBD1 (5 bases). The CDR3 consists of 14 residues. The V end was cut by 3 bases, the J end by 2 bases, with 10 bases between. Germline CDR1 and CDR2: SGHVS and FQNEAQ. The CDR3 sequence: CASSFGSGNYGYTF. The DNA for the CDR3 is TGTGCCAGCAGCTTTGGATCAGGGAACTATGGCTACACCTTC.

This chain uses TRBV23-1 with TRBJ1-2, with 8 bases that match TRBD1. TRBV23-1 is known as an ORF, though its function is uncertain. V gave up 11 bases and J gave up 7 bases; unmatched junction bases: 18. CDR3 length: 15 amino acids. The CDR3 sequence is CAARDRTPMAGGYTF. CDR3 coding DNA: TGCGCCGCCCGGGACAGGACCCCTATGGCGGGTGGCTACACCTTC.

The chain combines TRBV4-1 with TRBJ1-4, with 7 positions matching TRBD1. V shed 4 bases, J shed 0 bases, and the junction held 5 bases outside the gene matches. CDR1 MGHRA and CDR2 YSYEKL come from the germline V gene. This CDR3 has 16 amino acids. The CDR3 region has the DNA TGCGCCAGCAGCCCGGGACAGAGTGCAACTAATGAAAAACTGTTTTTT. Protein sequence: CASSPGQSATNEKLFF.

This clone was counted a single time. V gene TRBV2 combines with J gene TRBJ1-2; D is unresolved. The CDR3 length is 15 residues. The germline gives CDR1 SNHLY, CDR2 FYNNEI. Trimming took 4 bases from V and 10 from J, leaving 22 bases between them. In DNA, the CDR3 is TGTGCCAGCAGTGGAACAGCGCCCTCTATCGGGGTCTACACCTTC. It yields the protein CASSGTAPSIGVYTF.

The chain is built from TRBV14 and TRBJ2-1; perhaps TRBD2 as D (5 bases). CDR3 size: 18 residues. The V end was cut by 0 bases, the J end by 8 bases, with 23 bases between. Germline V lookup: CDR1 SGHDN, CDR2 FVKESK. The CDR3 DNA reads as TGTGCCAGCAGCCAAGATTTTAGAGAGGGTAAAGTCTCGGATGAGCAGTTCTTC. Protein sequence: CASSQDFREGKVSDEQFF.

The table lists this clone with a few counts. The rearrangement joins TRBV10-3 to TRBJ1-2; D unresolved. CDR3 size: 14 residues. Deletions cut 10 bases from V and 8 bases from J, with 23 bases between. CDR1 and CDR2 from the germline V gene are ENHRY and SYGVKD. Here the CDR3 reads CATTPGNPRNGYTF. The CDR3 DNA reads TGTGCCACCACCCCCGGGAACCCCAGAAACGGCTACACCTTC.

The CDR3 loop is CATRGRQGNSPLHF. In DNA, the CDR3 is TGTGCCACCAGGGGTCGACAGGGGAATTCACCCCTCCACTTT. This sequence joins TRBV15 and TRBJ1-6; 8 bases fit TRBD1. Germline CDR1 and CDR2: LNHNV and YYDKDF (reference sequence). The CDR3 consists of 14 residues. With V trimmed by 6 bases and J by 7 bases, 5 bases remained unmatched.

The chain recombines TRBV2 with TRBJ2-7, with 8 bases matching TRBD1. Germline CDR1 is SNHLY and CDR2 is FYNNEI. The CDR3 runs 15 residues. The J segment lost 2 bases and the V segment lost 6 bases, leaving 9 bases of the junction unmatched. Here the CDR3 reads CASRPRTGSPYEQYF. CDR3 sequence (DNA): TGTGCCAGCAGACCCAGGACAGGGTCCCCCTACGAGCAGTACTTC.

J is TRBJ2-3 and V is TRBV7-2; possible D gene TRBD1, 5 bases. Per germline, CDR1 SGHTA and CDR2 FQGNSA. The V and J ends lost 0 bases and 6 bases respectively, with 7 bases between them. CDR3 length: 13 residues. CDR3 DNA sequence: TGTGCCAGCAGCTTAGCAGGGGTGGATACGCAGTATTTT. Translated, it gives CASSLAGVDTQYF.

The V call is TRBV7-9, the J call TRBJ2-1; TRBD1 aligns across 8 bases. J was trimmed by 0 bases and V by 5 bases; bases with no gene match: 12. The CDR3 covers 18 residues. Germline CDR1 SEHNR, CDR2 FQNEAQ (reference sequence). The CDR3 nucleotides are TGTGCCAGCAGCATCACCGGGACAGGCTTGAGCTCCTACAATGAGCAGTTCTTC. Protein: CASSITGTGLSSYNEQFF.

The chain is built from TRBV14 and TRBJ1-2; D perhaps matches TRBD1 (5 bases). Trimming left V 3 bases short and J 4 bases short, with 15 bases between. Germline V gives CDR1 SGHDN, CDR2 FVKESK. The CDR3 is made up of 15 amino acids. The CDR3 protein is CASSHPDQGLYGYTF. In DNA, the CDR3 is TGTGCCAGCAGCCACCCCGATCAGGGCCTCTATGGCTACACCTTC. Complete variable domain (other parts from reference TRBV14 and TRBJ1-2): EAGVTQFPSHSVIEKGQTVTLRCDPISGHDNLYWYRRVMGKEIKFLLHFVKESKQDESGMPNNRFLAERTGGTYSTLKVQPAELEDSGVYFCASSHPDQGLYGYTFGSGTRLTVV.

V gene TRBV30 combines with J gene TRBJ2-5; no reliable D call. V lost 1 base to trimming and J lost 5 bases, with 5 bases between them. Germline-derived CDR1 and CDR2 are GTSNPN and SVGIG (reference sequence). The CDR3 has 11 residues. DNA for the CDR3: TGTGCCTGGAGTGGAAGCGAGACCCAGTACTTC. Translated, it gives CAWSGSETQYF.

The chain couples TRBV7-2 to TRBJ1-6; D may be TRBD1 (5 bases). V lost 3 bases and J 2 bases, leaving 14 bases between the germline ends. Germline V gene sequence: CDR1 SGHTA, CDR2 FQGNSA. The length of the CDR3 is 17 residues. CDR3 coding DNA: TGTGCCAGCAGCTTGGGGGGGGAGATTACCTATAATTCACCCCTCCACTTT. It encodes CASSLGGEITYNSPLHF.

A word on this clone: The junction and the germline gene differ at one end; a read error may be behind it. V and J are TRBV7-2 and TRBJ2-6; D is perhaps TRBD1 (5 bases). Germline V lookup: CDR1 SGHTA, CDR2 FQGNSA. CDR3 size: 16 residues. The CDR3 DNA follows: TGTGCCAGCAGCTTAGTTTCCGCCTCTGGGGCCAACGGCCTGACTTTC. Its protein product is CASSLVSASGANGLTF.

The rearrangement uses TRBV30 and TRBJ2-2; the D is unclear. The CDR3 covers 10 residues. V shed 5 bases and J shed 6 bases, with 4 bases lying between them. Germline CDR1 GTSNPN, CDR2 SVGIG (reference sequence). DNA of the CDR3: TGTGCCTGGGAGGCCGGGGAGCTGTTTTTT. Residues: CAWEAGELFF.